The clone carrying this T cell receptor (beta chain) was counted only a few times. Its antigen is as yet unknown. The sample is drawn from a study of human T cells and chemical hapten exposure. For the study at large: Subjects had 2% DPC placed on roughly 2 cm by roughly 2 cm of upper inner arm skin for sensitization.

Specified time point: patch test 1, 2 weeks after DPC sensitization. As for treatment: therapeutic diphenylcyclopropenone sensitization with weekly scalp DPC. CDR1 is SQVTM, CDR2 ANQGSEA, per germline. Trimming removed 0 bases from V and 2 bases from J, with 8 bases in between. CDR3 length: 15 amino acids. General study findings and limits: Correlating positively with patch test score were the PT1 expanded TCR counts.

The library attached unique molecular identifiers to individual cDNA molecules. Each CDR3 protein gets one entry after TCRdb re-called the RACE reads with MiXCR. The data hold around 100,000 distinct CDR3 sequences, with approximately 10% observed a single time. The J gene is TRBJ2-6, the V gene TRBV29-1; D uncertain. Here the sequenced sample was whole blood, taken in connection with sensitization to the hapten diphenylcyclopropenone (DPC). The TCR sequence derives from a woman in her 40s with alopecia areata. Some clones in this sample may be carry-over from other donors' samples. The CDR3 sequence is CSVEEARTGANVLTF. Written as DNA, the CDR3 is TGCAGCGTTGAAGAGGCTCGGACTGGGGCCAACGTCCTGACTTTC.